This T cell receptor (beta chain) comes out of a study of lymphopenia after photon versus proton radiotherapy. The study, taken as a whole, reports: Proton therapy kept repertoires fairly stable, unlike photons, which gained effector/memory cells. Authors raise, but do not show, better survival with proton therapy.

Produced via immunoSEQ multiplex PCR; TCRdb's table is partial and in-frame only. The table records approximately 170,000 clones, less than 90% of them present only once. Concerning this clone itself: Its antigen is as yet unknown.

Trimming shortened V by 2 bases and J by 1 base, and 11 bases separated the two germline ends. This CDR3 is 14 amino acids long. Germline CDR1 GTSNPN, CDR2 SVGIG (reference sequence). Sequenced here: peripheral blood, sampled from a patient treated with photon-based radiotherapy. This TCR came from a man in his forties or fifties with gastric cancer. This chain uses TRBV30 with TRBJ1-1; no firm D call. CDR3 amino acids: CAWSPGRRNTEAFF. CDR3 sequence (DNA): TGTGCCTGGAGTCCCGGCAGGCGGAACACTGAAGCTTTCTTT.